A selection of T cell receptor beta chains follows, all from one sample in a study of blood T cells in healthy people across ages. Each CDR3 protein is one row after TCRdb ran MiXCR on the 5' RACE reads. The table includes 600,000 or so distinct CDR3 sequences, around 20% detected once. Source material: blood. The receptors come from a man between 65 and 85 years old in good health. Each CDR3 is given with its conserved first and last residue. A D gene is named only where the DNA matches it firmly. Clone size is given for some rows only: seen once, a few or many times, or a class if the clone is expanded.

TRBD2	many	TRBJ2-5	TRBV9	CASSVRSGTSGIKETQYF	TGTGCCAGCAGCGTACGTAGTGGGACTAGCGGGATAAAAGAGACCCAGTACTTC
-	-	TRBJ2-2	TRBV30	CAWSTTGRTGELFF	TGTGCCTGGAGTACAACAGGGCGTACCGGGGAGCTGTTTTTT
-	-	TRBJ2-3	TRBV27	CASSEPRTNGITDTQYF	TGTGCCAGCAGTGAACCTCGGACTAACGGGATTACAGATACGCAGTATTTT
TRBD2	-	TRBJ2-7	TRBV20-1	CSARPSGRTEQYF	TGCAGTGCTAGACCCAGCGGGAGGACCGAGCAGTACTTC
-	few	TRBJ2-7	TRBV11-2	CASSLDSLRANEQYF	TGTGCCAGCAGCTTAGATTCACTCCGGGCGAACGAGCAGTACTTC
-	many	TRBJ2-2	TRBV2	CASSPTGLNTGELFF	TGTGCCAGCAGCCCGACAGGACTAAACACCGGGGAGCTGTTTTTT
-	few	TRBJ2-7	TRBV14	CASSVGTPPYEQYF	TGTGCCAGCAGCGTCGGGACGCCGCCCTACGAGCAGTACTTC
-	few	TRBJ2-3	TRBV10-3	CAISESEGAKVDTQYF	TGTGCCATCAGTGAGTCGGAGGGGGCGAAAGTGGATACGCAGTATTTT
-	-	TRBJ1-4	TRBV28	CASSPSGSNHEKLFF	TGTGCCAGCAGTCCCTCCGGGTCCAACCATGAAAAACTGTTTTTT
-	few	TRBJ1-2	TRBV28	CASSLNINYGYTF	TGTGCCAGCAGTTTGAATATTAACTATGGCTACACCTTC
-	-	TRBJ1-1	TRBV7-6	CASSLSAQISEAFF	TGTGCCAGCAGCTTAAGTGCCCAGATATCTGAAGCTTTCTTT
-	-	TRBJ2-1	TRBV25-1	CASSEYQDPYNEQFF	TGTGCCAGCAGTGAATATCAAGACCCATACAATGAGCAGTTCTTC
TRBD2	-	TRBJ2-1	TRBV4-1	CASSRRTSGRNEQFF	TGCGCCAGCAGCCGTCGGACTAGCGGGAGAAATGAGCAGTTCTTC
-	-	TRBJ1-3	TRBV12-3/TRBV12-4	CASRPLRRNTIYF	TGTGCCAGCAGACCCCTTCGCCGAAACACCATATATTTT
TRBD2	few	TRBJ2-7	TRBV6-6	CASRPALAGGEQYF	TGTGCCAGCAGGCCTGCTCTAGCGGGAGGCGAGCAGTACTTC
-	-	TRBJ2-2	TRBV7-3	CASSPQDFGRGTGELFF	TGTGCCAGCAGCCCTCAGGATTTTGGGAGGGGGACCGGGGAGCTGTTTTTT
TRBD2	-	TRBJ2-1	TRBV9	CASSASVAGVEYF	TGTGCCAGCAGCGCCAGCGTAGCGGGAGTGGAGTACTTC
TRBD1	many	TRBJ1-6	TRBV7-2	CASSLVPQGALENSPLHF	TGTGCCAGCAGCTTAGTCCCACAGGGGGCATTGGAGAATTCACCCCTCCACTTT
-	-	TRBJ2-1	TRBV20-1	CSARDGGLNEQFF	TGCAGTGCTAGAGATGGGGGGCTCAATGAGCAGTTCTTC
-	few	TRBJ1-5	TRBV12-3/TRBV12-4	CASSYDRQNSNQPQHF	TGTGCCAGCAGCTATGACAGACAAAATAGCAATCAGCCCCAGCATTTT
TRBD2	-	TRBJ2-5	TRBV30	CAWTSGRFQETQYF	TGTGCCTGGACTAGCGGGAGATTCCAAGAGACCCAGTACTTC
-	few	TRBJ2-5	TRBV7-6	CASSLGTLRETQYF	TGTGCCAGCAGCTTAGGGACACTTAGAGAGACCCAGTACTTC
-	-	TRBJ1-2	TRBV7-9	CASSLAGRALSNYGYTF	TGTGCCAGCAGCTTAGCCGGCAGGGCCCTTTCAAACTATGGCTACACCTTC
-	many	TRBJ2-6	TRBV7-3	CASSLYFRGANVLTF	TGTGCCAGCAGCTTATATTTTAGGGGCGCCAACGTCCTGACTTTC
-	-	TRBJ2-5	TRBV6-5	CASSYTGRGETQYF	TGTGCCAGCAGTTACACCGGTAGGGGGGAGACCCAGTACTTC
-	few	TRBJ2-5	TRBV29-1	CSVDSSGARGRETQYF	TGCAGCGTTGACAGCTCTGGGGCCCGGGGTCGGGAGACCCAGTACTTC
-	few	TRBJ2-7	TRBV2	CASSEAGTSGVQQYF	TGTGCCAGCAGTGAAGCGGGGACGAGTGGGGTGCAGCAGTACTTC
TRBD1	-	TRBJ2-7	TRBV5-1	CASSRSGQGYDEQYF	TGCGCCAGCAGCCGGTCGGGACAGGGATACGACGAGCAGTACTTC
TRBD1	-	TRBJ2-1	TRBV28	CALQGAYNEQFF	TGTGCCCTACAGGGGGCCTACAATGAGCAGTTCTTC
TRBD1	-	TRBJ1-4	TRBV7-2	CASSFRGREKLFF	TGTGCCAGCAGCTTCAGGGGGCGCGAAAAACTGTTTTTT
-	once	TRBJ2-6	TRBV29-1	CSVEGIGGANVLTF	TGCAGCGTTGAGGGGATTGGAGGGGCCAACGTCCTGACTTTC
-	many	TRBJ2-2	TRBV6-5	CASSRPGVNTGELFF	TGTGCCAGCAGTAGACCGGGGGTGAACACCGGGGAGCTGTTTTTT
TRBD2	few	TRBJ2-2	TRBV5-1	CASSLSPSGSAGGELFF	TGCGCCAGCAGCTTGTCCCCTAGCGGGAGTGCTGGCGGGGAGCTGTTTTTT
-	few	TRBJ1-2	TRBV5-1	CASSPEGVYGYTF	TGCGCCAGCAGCCCCGAGGGGGTTTATGGCTACACCTTC
-	few	TRBJ2-1	TRBV5-6	CASSNPGQRNNEQFF	TGTGCCAGCAGCAATCCGGGGCAGCGGAACAATGAGCAGTTCTTC
TRBD2	-	TRBJ2-1	TRBV20-1	CSETSGSSYNEQFF	TGCAGTGAAACTAGCGGGAGTTCCTACAATGAGCAGTTCTTC
TRBD2	-	TRBJ2-7	TRBV20-1	CSALDTSGRYEQYF	TGCAGTGCTCTGGATACTAGCGGGAGGTACGAGCAGTACTTC
TRBD2	-	TRBJ2-4	TRBV9	CASSVAEGGPVNIQYF	TGTGCCAGCAGCGTAGCTGAGGGAGGGCCAGTAAACATTCAGTACTTC
TRBD1	-	TRBJ1-4	TRBV29-1	CSVLDRGRGEKLFF	TGCAGCGTCCTCGACAGGGGGCGAGGTGAAAAACTGTTTTTT
TRBD1	-	TRBJ1-5	TRBV7-2	CAIADRAYSNQPQHF	TGTGCCATCGCGGACAGGGCTTATAGCAATCAGCCCCAGCATTTT
-	many	TRBJ2-7	TRBV6-1	CASPGRSSYEQYF	TGTGCCAGCCCAGGCAGGAGCTCCTACGAGCAGTACTTC
TRBD1	few	TRBJ2-7	TRBV9	CASSGGDRIGYEQYF	TGTGCCAGCAGCGGAGGGGACAGGATAGGGTACGAGCAGTACTTC
-	-	TRBJ1-2	TRBV7-9	CASSLKGEGYTF	TGTGCCAGCAGCTTGAAAGGGGAGGGCTACACCTTC
TRBD1	-	TRBJ1-4	TRBV3-1	CASSQRGGPNEKLFF	TGTGCCAGCAGTCAACGAGGGGGCCCTAATGAAAAACTGTTTTTT
TRBD1	-	TRBJ2-3	TRBV3-1	CASSHDRGMGTDTQYF	TGTGCCAGCAGCCACGACAGGGGAATGGGCACAGATACGCAGTATTTT